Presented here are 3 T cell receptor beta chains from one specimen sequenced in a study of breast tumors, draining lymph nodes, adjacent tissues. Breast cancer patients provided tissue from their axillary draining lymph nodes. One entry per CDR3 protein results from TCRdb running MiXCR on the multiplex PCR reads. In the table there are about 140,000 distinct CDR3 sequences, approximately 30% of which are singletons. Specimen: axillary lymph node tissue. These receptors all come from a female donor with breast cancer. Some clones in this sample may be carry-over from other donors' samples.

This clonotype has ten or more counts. CDR3 sequence: CASSPGLADNEQFF. Written as DNA, the CDR3 is TGCGCCAGCAGCCCGGGACTAGCTGACAATGAGCAGTTCTTC. The chain links TRBV5-1 to TRBJ2-1, with 9 bases fitting TRBD2. Germline loops: CDR1 SGHRS, CDR2 YFSETQ. This CDR3 comprises 14 residues. V dropped 4 bases and J dropped 5; count of bases not matched to a gene: 4. Full variable domain (remainder filled in from reference TRBV5-1 and TRBJ2-1): KAGVTQTPRYLIKTRGQQVTLSCSPISGHRSVSWYQQTPGQGLQFLFEYFSETQRNKGNFPGRFSGRQFSNSRSEMNVSTLELGDSALYLCASSPGLADNEQFFGPGTRLTVL.

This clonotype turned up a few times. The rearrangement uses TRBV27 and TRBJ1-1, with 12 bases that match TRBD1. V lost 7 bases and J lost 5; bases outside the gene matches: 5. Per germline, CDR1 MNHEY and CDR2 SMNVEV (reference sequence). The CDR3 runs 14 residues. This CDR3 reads CASTGGQGATEAFF. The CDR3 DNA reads TGTGCCAGCACTGGGGGACAGGGGGCTACTGAAGCTTTCTTT.

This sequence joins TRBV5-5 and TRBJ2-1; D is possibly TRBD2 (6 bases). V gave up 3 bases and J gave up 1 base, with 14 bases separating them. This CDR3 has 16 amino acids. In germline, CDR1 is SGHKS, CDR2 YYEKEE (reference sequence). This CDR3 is CASSSCWGVSYNEQFF. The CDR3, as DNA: TGTGCCAGCAGCTCCTGTTGGGGGGTTTCCTACAATGAGCAGTTCTTC.